The 16 T cell receptor beta chains in this list originate from one sample, sequenced in a study of blood T cell repertoires in COVID-19. The assay was immunoSEQ multiplex PCR, and TCRdb's table has in-frame clones only and misses some. The sample includes 35,000 to 55,000 clones, 80% to 90% of them seen just once. Sample: peripheral blood. The receptor set was obtained from a man between 60 and 70 years old with active COVID-19.

The chain is built from TRBV3-1 (or the pseudogene TRBV3-2) and TRBJ2-1, with no clear D. Trimming took off 4 bases at V and 5 bases at J, with 9 bases between the two ends. From germline, CDR1 is LGHDT and CDR2 YNNKEL (reference sequence). The CDR3 length is 13 residues. CDR3 amino acids: CASSPILHNEQFF. The CDR3 DNA sequence: TGTGCCAGCAGCCCGATACTTCACAATGAGCAGTTCTTC.

V is TRBV2 and J is TRBJ2-5; D is perhaps TRBD2 (6 bases). This CDR3 region has 11 residues. Per germline, CDR1 SNHLY and CDR2 FYNNEI. The V and J ends lost 7 bases and 7 bases respectively, with 10 bases between them. The chain's CDR3 is CASMEGGTQYF. Here the CDR3 DNA reads TGTGCCAGCATGGAGGGCGGGACCCAGTACTTC.

The chain joins TRBV3-1 (or the pseudogene TRBV3-2) to TRBJ2-3, with 7 bases lining up with TRBD2. The germline gives CDR1 LGHDT, CDR2 YNNKEL (reference sequence). V dropped 8 bases and J dropped 0; count of bases not matched to a gene: 8. The CDR3 totals 15 residues. CDR3 DNA: TGTGCCAGCGGACGGAGCGGGATAAGCACAGATACGCAGTATTTT. It is translated as CASGRSGISTDTQYF.

This clone has a handful of counts. The CDR3 coding sequence is TGCGCCAGCAGCCGACTTTGGGGAGCGGGAAAAGACGAGCAGTACTTC. Translating gives CASSRLWGAGKDEQYF. The chain uses TRBV4-1 and TRBJ2-7; TRBD2 matches 7 bases. The junction had 14 bases not matched to a gene; V was cut back by 4 bases and J by 5 bases. This CDR3 contains 16 residues. CDR1 and CDR2 from the germline V gene are MGHRA and YSYEKL.

V is TRBV4-1 and J is TRBJ2-2; TRBD1 matches 11 bases. The V gene end was trimmed by 2 bases and the J gene end by 5 bases; junction bases not matched to a gene: 1. The CDR3 length is 15 residues. Germline V gene sequence: CDR1 MGHRA, CDR2 YSYEKL. CDR3 loop: CASSQWDRGTGELFF. The CDR3 bases are TGCGCCAGCAGCCAATGGGACAGGGGGACCGGGGAGCTGTTTTTT.

The V call is TRBV6-5, the J call TRBJ1-3, with 10 bases aligning to TRBD1. Trimming cost V 0 bases and J 4 bases; bases outside gene matches: 3. From germline, CDR1 is MNHEY and CDR2 SVGAGI. CDR3 length: 16 amino acids. The CDR3 bases are TGTGCCAGCAGTTACTCGGGACAGGGGAAAGGAAACACCATATATTTT. This sequence encodes CASSYSGQGKGNTIYF.

The chain uses TRBV7-2 and TRBJ2-3; 13 nucleotides agree with TRBD2. The CDR3 totals 15 residues. V trimming: 5 bases; J trimming: 6 bases; junction bases outside the gene matches: 5. Germline CDR1 reads SGHTA; CDR2 reads FQGNSA. As DNA, the CDR3 is TGTGCCAGCAGCCCAGGACTAGCGGGAGTGGATACGCAGTATTTT. Protein: CASSPGLAGVDTQYF.

A few counts support this clone. The chain is built from TRBV7-2 and TRBJ1-2, with D tentatively TRBD1 (6 bases). The CDR3 spans 13 residues. Germline V gene data show CDR1 as SGHTA and CDR2 as FQGNSA. V lost 1 base to trimming and J lost 6 bases, with 9 bases between them. This chain's CDR3 is CASSLGDNDGYTF. In nucleotides, the CDR3 is TGTGCCAGCAGCTTAGGGGACAATGATGGCTACACCTTC.

The V and J genes are TRBV5-1 and TRBJ2-3; D might be TRBD1 (5 bases). V was shortened by 9 bases and J by 4 bases, with 21 bases between the two germline ends. Germline values: CDR1 SGHRS, CDR2 YFSETQ. This CDR3 region has 15 residues. In nucleotides, the CDR3 is TGCGCCACTTCCCTCACAGGTTTCGAATCAGATACGCAGTATTTT. This translates into CATSLTGFESDTQYF.

The J gene is TRBJ2-2, the V gene TRBV7-2, with D maybe TRBD2 (6 bases). V dropped 5 bases and J dropped 1 base, with 14 bases sitting between them. CDR1 is SGHTA and CDR2 is FQGNSA in the germline V gene. This CDR3 spans 16 amino acids. Here the CDR3 reads CASSPRLAMNTGELFF. For the CDR3, the DNA is TGTGCCAGCAGCCCACGTCTAGCGATGAACACCGGGGAGCTGTTTTTT. The entire variable domain, with the rest obtained from reference TRBV7-2 and TRBJ2-2, is as follows: GAGVSQSPSNKVTEKGKDVELRCDPISGHTALYWYRQSLGQGLEFLIYFQGNSAPDKSGLPSDRFSAERTGGSVSTLTIQRTQQEDSAVYLCASSPRLAMNTGELFFGEGSRLTVL.

In DNA form, the CDR3 reads TGTGCCAGCAGCGTAGCTCCGACTGACCCAGAGACCCAGTACTTC. Translated, it gives CASSVAPTDPETQYF. The chain combines TRBV9 with TRBJ2-5; D not certain. Germline-derived CDR1 and CDR2 are SGDLS and YYNGEE. The CDR3 contains 15 residues. V was clipped by 0 bases and J by 4 bases, with 13 bases between them.

This clone was detected a few times. The chain carries TRBV6-2 or TRBV6-3 and TRBJ2-2; 11 bases map to TRBD2. V lost 2 bases and J lost 1; bases outside the gene matches: 3. The CDR3 loop spans 17 amino acids. In germline, CDR1 is MNHEY, CDR2 SVGEGT. This chain's CDR3 is CASSYPSGGKNTGELFF. CDR3 coding DNA: TGTGCCAGCAGTTACCCTAGCGGGGGGAAGAACACCGGGGAGCTGTTTTTT.

The chain combines TRBV2 with TRBJ2-7; 8 bases are shared with TRBD1. Germline CDR1 and CDR2: SNHLY and FYNNEI. Germline trimming cut 4 bases from V and 10 bases from J; bases unmatched to any gene: 9. The CDR3 sequence is 13 residues long. The CDR3 DNA follows: TGTGCCAGCAGTGGGGAATTACAGGGGGACCAGTACTTC. It encodes CASSGELQGDQYF.

The CDR3 loop reads CASSFPQERGANTGELFF. The CDR3 coding sequence is TGTGCCAGCAGCTTTCCCCAGGAGCGGGGGGCTAACACCGGGGAGCTGTTTTTT. V and J are TRBV11-2 and TRBJ2-2; the match to TRBD2 covers 9 bases. V dropped 3 bases and J dropped 2; count of bases not matched to a gene: 10. The V gene's germline CDR1 is SGHAT and CDR2 FQNNGV. The CDR3 runs to 18 residues.

The V and J genes are TRBV28 and TRBJ1-1; D is unresolved. This CDR3 has 15 residues. CDR1 is MDHEN, CDR2 SYDVKM, per germline. Deletions cut 2 bases from V and 1 base from J, with 11 bases between. CDR3 sequence: CASSLSSAGNTEAFF. The CDR3 bases are TGTGCCAGCAGTTTAAGCTCCGCAGGGAACACTGAAGCTTTCTTT.

The gene calls are TRBV10-3 and TRBJ1-2; no definite D call. Trimming removed 3 bases from V and 2 bases from J, with 13 bases in between. Germline assignment: CDR1 ENHRY and CDR2 SYGVKD. This CDR3 is built from 15 residues. The CDR3 DNA is TGTGCCATCAGTGACCCTATGGACTACAACTATGGCTACACCTTC. This gives the protein CAISDPMDYNYGYTF.